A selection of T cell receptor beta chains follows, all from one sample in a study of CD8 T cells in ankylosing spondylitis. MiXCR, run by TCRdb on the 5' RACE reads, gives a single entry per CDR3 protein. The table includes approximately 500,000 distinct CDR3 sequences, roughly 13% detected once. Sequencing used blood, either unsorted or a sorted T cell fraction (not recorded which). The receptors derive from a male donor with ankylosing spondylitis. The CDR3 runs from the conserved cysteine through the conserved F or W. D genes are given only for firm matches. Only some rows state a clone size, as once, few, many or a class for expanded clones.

CDR3 protein: CSARQGKETQYF
CDR3 DNA: TGCAGTGCTAGACAGGGAAAAGAGACCCAGTACTTC
J gene: TRBJ2-5
D gene: NA
V gene: TRBV20-1
clone size: few

CDR3 protein: CASIGQTNTEAFF
CDR3 DNA: TGTGCCAGCATAGGACAGACTAACACTGAAGCTTTCTTT
J gene: TRBJ1-1
D gene: NA
V gene: TRBV7-9
clone size: many

CDR3 protein: CASSPGPPSTQYF
CDR3 DNA: TGTGCCAGCAGCCCAGGGCCTCCCTCTACGCAGTATTTT
J gene: TRBJ2-3
D gene: NA
V gene: TRBV11-2
clone size: many

CDR3 protein: CAISEVGSNTQYF
CDR3 DNA: TGTGCCATCAGTGAGGTTGGGTCCAATACGCAGTATTTT
J gene: TRBJ2-3
D gene: NA
V gene: TRBV10-3
clone size: few

CDR3 protein: CASSYSPDTQYF
CDR3 DNA: TGTGCCAGCAGTTACTCCCCAGATACGCAGTATTTT
J gene: TRBJ2-3
D gene: NA
V gene: TRBV6-6
clone size: few

CDR3 protein: CASSKLNRGNGTEAFF
CDR3 DNA: TGTGCCAGCAGCAAACTAAACAGGGGGAATGGGACTGAAGCTTTCTTT
J gene: TRBJ1-1
D gene: NA
V gene: TRBV21-1
clone size: NA

CDR3 protein: CSALAVAAKNIQYF
CDR3 DNA: TGCAGTGCCTTGGCGGTTGCCGCCAAAAACATTCAGTACTTC
J gene: TRBJ2-4
D gene: NA
V gene: TRBV20-1
clone size: NA

CDR3 protein: CASTREVYTGELFF
CDR3 DNA: TGTGCCAGCACCCGGGAGGTTTACACCGGGGAGCTGTTTTTT
J gene: TRBJ2-2
D gene: TRBD2
V gene: TRBV12-3/TRBV12-4
clone size: few

CDR3 protein: CSARAGGPEETQYF
CDR3 DNA: TGCAGTGCTAGAGCAGGGGGGCCCGAAGAGACCCAGTACTTC
J gene: TRBJ2-5
D gene: NA
V gene: TRBV20-1
clone size: few

CDR3 protein: CASNPQETQYF
CDR3 DNA: TGTGCCAGCAACCCTCAAGAGACCCAGTACTTC
J gene: TRBJ2-5
D gene: NA
V gene: TRBV2
clone size: few

CDR3 protein: CASGPRGGGDQETQYF
CDR3 DNA: TGTGCTAGTGGTCCCCGCGGAGGGGGGGACCAAGAGACCCAGTACTTC
J gene: TRBJ2-5
D gene: NA
V gene: TRBV12-5
clone size: few

CDR3 protein: CASSPMGDSDTEAFF
CDR3 DNA: TGTGCCAGCTCACCGATGGGGGATTCGGACACTGAAGCTTTCTTT
J gene: TRBJ1-1
D gene: NA
V gene: TRBV18
clone size: NA

CDR3 protein: CSAVFRDLSYNEQFF
CDR3 DNA: TGCAGTGCTGTATTCCGGGACTTGAGCTACAATGAGCAGTTCTTC
J gene: TRBJ2-1
D gene: NA
V gene: TRBV20-1
clone size: NA

CDR3 protein: CSATDSYGNTIYF
CDR3 DNA: TGCAGTGCTACCGACAGTTATGGAAACACCATATATTTT
J gene: TRBJ1-3
D gene: NA
V gene: TRBV20-1
clone size: NA

CDR3 protein: CASSQNGDRAHGYTF
CDR3 DNA: TGTGCCAGCAGCCAAAACGGGGACAGGGCGCATGGCTACACCTTC
J gene: TRBJ1-2
D gene: TRBD1
V gene: TRBV7-9
clone size: many

CDR3 protein: CASSIRDYNSGANVLTF
CDR3 DNA: TGTGCCAGCAGCATCCGGGACTACAACTCTGGGGCCAACGTCCTGACTTTC
J gene: TRBJ2-6
D gene: TRBD2
V gene: TRBV7-8
clone size: NA

CDR3 protein: CASGGQNTEAFF
CDR3 DNA: TGTGCCAGCGGGGGACAGAACACTGAAGCTTTCTTT
J gene: TRBJ1-1
D gene: NA
V gene: TRBV2
clone size: many

CDR3 protein: CASSSSGMGTGELFF
CDR3 DNA: TGTGCCAGCAGCTCCAGCGGGATGGGCACCGGGGAGCTGTTTTTT
J gene: TRBJ2-2
D gene: TRBD2
V gene: TRBV7-2
clone size: NA

CDR3 protein: CSARDSSRLHNEQFF
CDR3 DNA: TGCAGTGCTAGAGATTCTTCGCGACTCCACAATGAGCAGTTCTTC
J gene: TRBJ2-1
D gene: NA
V gene: TRBV20-1
clone size: NA

CDR3 protein: CASRLSWVSTDTQYF
CDR3 DNA: TGTGCCAGCAGACTTAGCTGGGTCAGCACAGATACGCAGTATTTT
J gene: TRBJ2-3
D gene: NA
V gene: TRBV11-2
clone size: NA

CDR3 protein: CASSVASGIGDEQFF
CDR3 DNA: TGTGCCAGCAGCGTAGCTAGCGGGATTGGGGATGAGCAGTTCTTC
J gene: TRBJ2-1
D gene: TRBD2
V gene: TRBV9
clone size: NA

CDR3 protein: CASSSETGDTQYF
CDR3 DNA: TGTGCCAGCAGTTCAGAGACAGGAGATACGCAGTATTTT
J gene: TRBJ2-3
D gene: NA
V gene: TRBV12-3/TRBV12-4
clone size: NA

CDR3 protein: CAISESQASASYEQYF
CDR3 DNA: TGTGCCATCAGTGAGTCACAGGCTAGCGCCTCCTACGAGCAGTACTTC
J gene: TRBJ2-7
D gene: NA
V gene: TRBV10-3
clone size: few

CDR3 protein: CASRLAGGTDTQYF
CDR3 DNA: TGTGCCAGCAGATTAGCGGGAGGGACAGATACGCAGTATTTT
J gene: TRBJ2-3
D gene: TRBD2
V gene: TRBV12-3/TRBV12-4
clone size: many

CDR3 protein: CASSYDRPGNEKLFF
CDR3 DNA: TGTGCCAGCAGTTACGACCGGCCGGGAAATGAAAAACTGTTTTTT
J gene: TRBJ1-4
D gene: NA
V gene: TRBV12-3/TRBV12-4
clone size: NA

CDR3 protein: CASSPLANTDTQYF
CDR3 DNA: TGTGCCAGCAGCCCTTTAGCAAACACAGATACGCAGTATTTT
J gene: TRBJ2-3
D gene: NA
V gene: TRBV7-8
clone size: few

CDR3 protein: CASSEGRDEQFF
CDR3 DNA: TGTGCCAGCAGCGAGGGTCGGGATGAGCAGTTCTTC
J gene: TRBJ2-1
D gene: NA
V gene: TRBV11-3
clone size: many

CDR3 protein: CSASDRSETQYF
CDR3 DNA: TGCAGTGCTAGCGATAGATCAGAGACCCAGTACTTC
J gene: TRBJ2-5
D gene: NA
V gene: TRBV20-1
clone size: NA

CDR3 protein: CASSWSDGFYEQYF
CDR3 DNA: TGCGCCAGCAGCTGGTCTGACGGATTCTACGAGCAGTACTTC
J gene: TRBJ2-7
D gene: NA
V gene: TRBV5-1
clone size: few

CDR3 protein: CASSKVGGGTGELFF
CDR3 DNA: NA
J gene: TRBJ2-2
D gene: NA
V gene: TRBV21-1
clone size: few

CDR3 protein: CASSLLGSGNTIYF
CDR3 DNA: TGTGCCAGCAGCTTGTTGGGCTCTGGAAACACCATATATTTT
J gene: TRBJ1-3
D gene: NA
V gene: TRBV7-9
clone size: NA

CDR3 protein: CSAVRTGNNSPLHF
CDR3 DNA: TGCAGTGCAGTGCGGACAGGGAATAATTCACCCCTCCACTTT
J gene: TRBJ1-6
D gene: TRBD1
V gene: TRBV20-1
clone size: NA

CDR3 protein: CAISSDSGYVTEAFF
CDR3 DNA: TGTGCCATCAGCTCCGACAGTGGGTATGTCACTGAAGCTTTCTTT
J gene: TRBJ1-1
D gene: NA
V gene: TRBV10-3
clone size: NA

CDR3 protein: CAISESQGSDTEAFF
CDR3 DNA: TGTGCCATCAGTGAGTCGCAGGGGAGCGACACTGAAGCTTTCTTT
J gene: TRBJ1-1
D gene: NA
V gene: TRBV10-3
clone size: few

CDR3 protein: CASSLWSGQAEAFF
CDR3 DNA: TGTGCCAGCAGCTTATGGTCGGGACAGGCTGAAGCTTTCTTT
J gene: TRBJ1-1
D gene: TRBD1
V gene: TRBV7-9
clone size: NA

CDR3 protein: CASSLRTGDGYTF
CDR3 DNA: TGTGCCAGCAGTCTTCGTACGGGAGATGGCTACACCTTC
J gene: TRBJ1-2
D gene: NA
V gene: TRBV7-8
clone size: NA

CDR3 protein: CAWSVLRRASEAFF
CDR3 DNA: TGTGCCTGGAGTGTACTACGGAGGGCCTCTGAAGCTTTCTTT
J gene: TRBJ1-1
D gene: NA
V gene: TRBV30
clone size: NA